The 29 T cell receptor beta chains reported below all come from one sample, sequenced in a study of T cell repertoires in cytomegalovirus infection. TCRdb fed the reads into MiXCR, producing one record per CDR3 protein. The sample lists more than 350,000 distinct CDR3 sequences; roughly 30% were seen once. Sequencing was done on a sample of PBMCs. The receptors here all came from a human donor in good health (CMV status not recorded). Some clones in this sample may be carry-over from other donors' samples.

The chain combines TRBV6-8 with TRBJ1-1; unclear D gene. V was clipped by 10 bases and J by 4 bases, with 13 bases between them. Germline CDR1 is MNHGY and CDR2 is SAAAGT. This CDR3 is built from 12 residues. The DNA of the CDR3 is TGTGCCACGACCGCATTTCTCACTGAAGCTTTCTTT. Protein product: CATTAFLTEAFF.

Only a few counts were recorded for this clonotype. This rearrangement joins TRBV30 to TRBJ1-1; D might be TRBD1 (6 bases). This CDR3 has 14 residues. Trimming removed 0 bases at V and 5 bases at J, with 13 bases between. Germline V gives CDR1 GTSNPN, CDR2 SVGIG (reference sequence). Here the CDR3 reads CAWSVGDRRTEAFF. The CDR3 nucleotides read TGTGCCTGGAGTGTAGGTGACAGGAGAACTGAAGCTTTCTTT.

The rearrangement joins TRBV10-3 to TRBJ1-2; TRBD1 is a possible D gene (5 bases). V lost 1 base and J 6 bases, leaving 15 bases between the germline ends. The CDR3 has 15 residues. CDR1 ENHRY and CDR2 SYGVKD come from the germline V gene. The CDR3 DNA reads TGTGCCATCAGTGAGTTTACCGGGACGGAGGATGGCTACACCTTC. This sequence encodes CAISEFTGTEDGYTF.

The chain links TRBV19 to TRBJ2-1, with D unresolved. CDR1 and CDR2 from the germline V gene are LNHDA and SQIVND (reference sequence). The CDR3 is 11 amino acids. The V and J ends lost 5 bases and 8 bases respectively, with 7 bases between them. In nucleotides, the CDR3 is TGTGCCAGTAGTCGACGGGATGAGCAGTTCTTC. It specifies CASSRRDEQFF. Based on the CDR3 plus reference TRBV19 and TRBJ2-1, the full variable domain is DGGITQSPKYLFRKEGQNVTLSCEQNLNHDAMYWYRQDPGQGLRLIYYSQIVNDFQKGDIAEGYSVSREKKESFPLTVTSAQKNPTAFYLCASSRRDEQFFGPGTRLTVL.

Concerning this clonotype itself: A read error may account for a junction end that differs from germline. The DNA of the CDR3 is TGTGCCAGCAGCCAACTAGCGGGGGGGCTTTTTATGCAGTCCTTC. It codes for CASSQLAGGLFMQSF. The gene calls are TRBV7-2 and TRBJ2-7, with 13 bases lining up with TRBD2. Germline V CDR1 and CDR2: SGHTA, FQGNSA. The CDR3 extends over 15 amino acids.

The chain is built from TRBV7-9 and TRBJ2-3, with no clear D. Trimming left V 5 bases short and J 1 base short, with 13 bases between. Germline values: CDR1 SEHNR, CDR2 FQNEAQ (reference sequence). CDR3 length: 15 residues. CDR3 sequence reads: CASSRADLRTDTQYF. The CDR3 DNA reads TGTGCCAGCAGCAGGGCCGACCTCCGCACAGATACGCAGTATTTT.

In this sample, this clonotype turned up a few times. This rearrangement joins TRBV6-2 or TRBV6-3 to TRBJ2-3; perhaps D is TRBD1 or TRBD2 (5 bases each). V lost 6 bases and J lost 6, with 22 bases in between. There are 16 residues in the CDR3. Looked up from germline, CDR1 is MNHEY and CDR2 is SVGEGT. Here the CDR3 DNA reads TGTGCCAGCAGCCCAGGTCGGGACGGAGGATGGGATACGCAGTATTTT. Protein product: CASSPGRDGGWDTQYF.

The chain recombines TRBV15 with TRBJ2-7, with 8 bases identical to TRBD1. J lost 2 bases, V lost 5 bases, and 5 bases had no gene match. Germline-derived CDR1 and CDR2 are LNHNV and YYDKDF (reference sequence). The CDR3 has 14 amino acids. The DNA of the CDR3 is TGTGCCACCAGCGACAGGGGACAAACCTACGAGCAGTACTTC. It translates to CATSDRGQTYEQYF.

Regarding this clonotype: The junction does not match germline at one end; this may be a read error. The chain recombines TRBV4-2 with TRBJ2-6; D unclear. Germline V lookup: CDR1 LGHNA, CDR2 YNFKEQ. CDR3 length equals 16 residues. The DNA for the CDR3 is TGTTCCAGCAGCCAAGGAACGGGCTCTGGGGCCAACGTCCTGACTTTC. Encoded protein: CSSSQGTGSGANVLTF.

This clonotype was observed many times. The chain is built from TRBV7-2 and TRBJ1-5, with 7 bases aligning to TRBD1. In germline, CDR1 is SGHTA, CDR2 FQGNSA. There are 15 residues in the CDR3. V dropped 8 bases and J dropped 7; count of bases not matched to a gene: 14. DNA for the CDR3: TGTGCCAGCTCAGAAAGACAGGGTAATTTCCAGCCCCAGCATTTT. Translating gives CASSERQGNFQPQHF.

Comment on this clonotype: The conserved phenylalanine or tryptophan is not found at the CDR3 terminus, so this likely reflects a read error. CDR3 nucleotide sequence: TGTGCCAGCATACCTCGATCGGGGACCGTTGGTGAAGCTTTCTGT. It translates to CASIPRSGTVGEAFC. The chain couples TRBV7-2 to TRBJ1-1; tentatively, D is TRBD1 (5 bases). The ends were cut back, 7 bases at V and 7 bases at J, with 22 bases in the middle. The CDR3 length is 15 residues. Germline values: CDR1 SGHTA, CDR2 FQGNSA.

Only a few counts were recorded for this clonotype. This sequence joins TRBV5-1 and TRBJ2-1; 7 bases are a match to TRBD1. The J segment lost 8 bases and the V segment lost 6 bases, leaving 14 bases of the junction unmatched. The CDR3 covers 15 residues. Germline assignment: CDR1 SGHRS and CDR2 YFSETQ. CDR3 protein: CASTQTGYGTDEQFF. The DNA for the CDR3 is TGCGCCAGCACCCAGACAGGGTACGGGACGGATGAGCAGTTCTTC.

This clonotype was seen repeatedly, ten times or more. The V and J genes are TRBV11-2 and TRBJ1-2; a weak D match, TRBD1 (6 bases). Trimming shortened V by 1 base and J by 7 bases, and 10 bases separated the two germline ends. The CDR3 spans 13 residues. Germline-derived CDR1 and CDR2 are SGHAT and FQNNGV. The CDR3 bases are TGTGCCAGCAGCTTAGGGCCAGGGGCTGGCTACACCTTC. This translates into CASSLGPGAGYTF. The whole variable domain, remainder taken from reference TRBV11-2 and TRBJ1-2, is EAGVAQSPRYKIIEKRQSVAFWCNPISGHATLYWYQQILGQGPKLLIQFQNNGVVDDSQLPKDRFSAERLKGVDSTLKIQPAKLEDSAVYLCASSLGPGAGYTFGSGTRLTVV.

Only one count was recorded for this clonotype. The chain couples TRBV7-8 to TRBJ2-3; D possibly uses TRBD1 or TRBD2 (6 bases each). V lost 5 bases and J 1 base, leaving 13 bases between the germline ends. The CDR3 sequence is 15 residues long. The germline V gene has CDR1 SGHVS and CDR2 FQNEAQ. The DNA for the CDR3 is TGTGCCAGCAGCAAGGGGGGCGGAGGCACAGATACGCAGTATTTT. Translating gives CASSKGGGGTDTQYF.

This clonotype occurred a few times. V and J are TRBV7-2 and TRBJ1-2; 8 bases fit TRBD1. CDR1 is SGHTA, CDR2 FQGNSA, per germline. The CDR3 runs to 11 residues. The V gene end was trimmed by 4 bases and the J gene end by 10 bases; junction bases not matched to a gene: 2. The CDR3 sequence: CASSYQGAYTF. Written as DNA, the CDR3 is TGTGCCAGCAGCTATCAGGGGGCCTACACCTTC.

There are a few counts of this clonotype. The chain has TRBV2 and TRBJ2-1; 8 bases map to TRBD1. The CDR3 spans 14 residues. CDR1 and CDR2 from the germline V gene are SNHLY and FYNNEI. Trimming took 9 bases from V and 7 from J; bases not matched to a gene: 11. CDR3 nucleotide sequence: TGTGCCAGTGGGGGGCAGGGGGCGAAAAATGAGCAGTTCTTC. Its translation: CASGGQGAKNEQFF.

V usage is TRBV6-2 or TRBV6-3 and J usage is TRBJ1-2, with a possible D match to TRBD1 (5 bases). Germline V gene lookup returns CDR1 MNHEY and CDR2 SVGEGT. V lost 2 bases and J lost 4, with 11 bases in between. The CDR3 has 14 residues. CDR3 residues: CASSYTGAAYGYTF. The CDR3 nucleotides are TGTGCCAGCAGTTACACTGGGGCAGCCTATGGCTACACCTTC.

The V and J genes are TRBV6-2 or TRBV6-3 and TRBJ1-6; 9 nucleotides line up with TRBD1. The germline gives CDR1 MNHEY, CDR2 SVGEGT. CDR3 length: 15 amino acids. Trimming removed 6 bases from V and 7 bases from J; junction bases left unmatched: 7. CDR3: CASRADGTGNSPLHF. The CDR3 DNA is TGTGCCAGCAGAGCAGACGGGACAGGGAATTCACCCCTCCACTTT.

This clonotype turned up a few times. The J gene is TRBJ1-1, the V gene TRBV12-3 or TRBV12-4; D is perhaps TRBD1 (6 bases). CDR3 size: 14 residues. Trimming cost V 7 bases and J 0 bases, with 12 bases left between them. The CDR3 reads CASTTGTVNTEAFF. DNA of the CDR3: TGTGCCAGCACCACAGGGACGGTGAACACTGAAGCTTTCTTT.

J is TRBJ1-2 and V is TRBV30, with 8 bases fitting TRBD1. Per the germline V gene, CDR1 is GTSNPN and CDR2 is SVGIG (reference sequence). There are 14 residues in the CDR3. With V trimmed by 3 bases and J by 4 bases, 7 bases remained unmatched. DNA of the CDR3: TGTGCCTGGAGCCCAAGGACAGGGCCCTATGGCTACACCTTC. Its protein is CAWSPRTGPYGYTF.

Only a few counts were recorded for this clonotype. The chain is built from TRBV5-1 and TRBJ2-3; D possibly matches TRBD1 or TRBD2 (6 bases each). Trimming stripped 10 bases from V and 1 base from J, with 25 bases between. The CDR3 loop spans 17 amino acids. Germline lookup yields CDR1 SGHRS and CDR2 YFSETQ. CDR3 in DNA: TGCGCCTCCAGCTTGTGGAGAGGGGGGTCGCGCACAGATACGCAGTATTTT. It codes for CASSLWRGGSRTDTQYF.

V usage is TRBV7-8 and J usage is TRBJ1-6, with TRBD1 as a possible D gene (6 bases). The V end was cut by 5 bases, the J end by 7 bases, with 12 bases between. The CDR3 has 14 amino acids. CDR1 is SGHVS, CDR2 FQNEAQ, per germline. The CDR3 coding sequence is TGTGCCAGCAGCGCCCGGACAGACAATTCACCCCTCCACTTT. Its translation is CASSARTDNSPLHF.

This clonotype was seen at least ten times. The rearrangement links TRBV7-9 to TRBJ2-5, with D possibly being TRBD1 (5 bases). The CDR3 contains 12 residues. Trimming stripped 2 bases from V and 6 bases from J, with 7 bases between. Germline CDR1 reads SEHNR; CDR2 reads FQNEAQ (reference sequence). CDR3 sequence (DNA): TGTGCCAGCAGCTTACAGGGTCAGACCCAGTACTTC. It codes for CASSLQGQTQYF.

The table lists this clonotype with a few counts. In DNA form, the CDR3 reads TGTGCCAGCAGACTCCTCCTAACCACCGGGGAGCTGTTTTTT. Its protein is CASRLLLTTGELFF. The rearrangement uses TRBV12-3 or TRBV12-4 and TRBJ2-2; the D is unclear. The CDR3 contains 14 residues. Trimming took 6 bases from V and 4 from J, leaving 12 bases between them.

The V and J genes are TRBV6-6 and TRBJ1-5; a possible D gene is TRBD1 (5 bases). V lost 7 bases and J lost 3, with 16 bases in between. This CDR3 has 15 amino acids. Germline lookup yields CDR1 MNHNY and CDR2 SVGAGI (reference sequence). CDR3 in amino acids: CASNSGQGYNQPQHF. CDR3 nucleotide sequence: TGTGCCAGCAACTCCGGGCAGGGTTACAATCAGCCCCAGCATTTT.

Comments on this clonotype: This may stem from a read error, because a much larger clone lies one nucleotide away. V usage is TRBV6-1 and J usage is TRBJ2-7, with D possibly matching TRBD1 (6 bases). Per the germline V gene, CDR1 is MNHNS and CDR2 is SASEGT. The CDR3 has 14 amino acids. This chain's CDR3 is CARSENRAAYEQYF. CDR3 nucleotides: TGTGCCCGCAGTGAGAACAGGGCAGCCTACGAGCAGTACTTC.

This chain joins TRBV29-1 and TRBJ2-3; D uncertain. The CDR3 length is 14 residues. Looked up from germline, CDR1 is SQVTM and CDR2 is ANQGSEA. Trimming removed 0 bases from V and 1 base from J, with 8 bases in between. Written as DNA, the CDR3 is TGCAGCGTTGAAGAGGGTTTTGGCACAGATACGCAGTATTTT. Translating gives CSVEEGFGTDTQYF.

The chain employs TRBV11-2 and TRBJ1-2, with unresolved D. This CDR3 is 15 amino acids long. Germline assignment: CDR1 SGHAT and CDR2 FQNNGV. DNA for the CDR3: TGTGGTAGCAGCTCACCAACCCTAGCCGACTATGGCTACACCTTC. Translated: CGSSSPTLADYGYTF.

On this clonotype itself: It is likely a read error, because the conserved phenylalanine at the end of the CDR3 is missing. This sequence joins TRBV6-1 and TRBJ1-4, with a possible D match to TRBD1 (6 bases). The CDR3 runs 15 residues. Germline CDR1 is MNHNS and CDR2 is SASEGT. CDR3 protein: CDSSEGRGLAEKLFL. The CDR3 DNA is TGTGACAGCAGTGAAGGCAGGGGACTGGCAGAAAAACTGTTTTTG.